One sample yielded the 23 T cell receptor beta chains listed below, sequenced in a study of T cell repertoires in cytomegalovirus infection (dated by TCRdb to about 2019). The run used an Illumina HiSeq 1500. The public sequencing data were trimmed at Q25 with fastp and processed into clonotypes with MiXCR by TCRdb, which kept only in-frame beta chains. Every distinct CDR3 protein forms one entry, paired with its most common genes and DNA. The sample profile shows more than 400,000 distinct CDR3 sequences; about 30% of them were found once. The top ten clones comprise about 13% of the sample. Sequenced material: PBMCs. The receptors were gathered from a human donor in good health (CMV status not recorded). Some clones in this sample may be carry-over from other donors' samples.

The rearrangement uses TRBV25-1 and TRBJ1-6, with D unclear. Deletions cut 5 bases from V and 7 bases from J, with 15 bases between. Germline V CDR1 and CDR2: MGHDK, SYGVNS. CDR3 size: 15 residues. CDR3: CASSPRLAANSPLHF. The DNA for the CDR3 is TGTGCCAGCAGTCCAAGGCTGGCAGCAAATTCACCCCTCCACTTT.

The J gene is TRBJ2-5, the V gene TRBV30; no firm D call. Trimming removed 2 bases from V and 5 bases from J, with 9 bases in between. The germline CDR1 and CDR2 sequences are GTSNPN and SVGIG (reference sequence). The CDR3 sequence is 12 residues long. The CDR3 loop is CAWSSGPETQYF. CDR3 bases: TGTGCCTGGAGTAGTGGGCCGGAGACCCAGTACTTC.

V gene TRBV7-2 combines with J gene TRBJ1-2; 9 bases agree with TRBD1. This CDR3 comprises 13 residues. V shed 5 bases and J 8 bases; nucleotides not matched to a gene: 6. Germline V CDR1 and CDR2: SGHTA, FQGNSA. This CDR3 is CASSVGQGYGYTF. In DNA form, the CDR3 reads TGTGCCAGCAGCGTCGGACAGGGGTACGGCTACACCTTC.

The J gene is TRBJ2-7, the V gene TRBV10-3; no reliable D call. CDR1 is ENHRY, CDR2 SYGVKD, per germline. CDR3 length: 11 residues. With 3 bases removed from V and 2 bases from J, the gap between germline ends came to 2 bases. The CDR3 is CAISEAYEQYF. As DNA, the CDR3 is TGTGCCATCAGTGAAGCCTACGAGCAGTACTTC.

There are many counts of this clonotype. J is TRBJ1-3 and V is TRBV7-8; D ambiguous. There are 13 residues in the CDR3. Trimming left V 0 bases short and J 2 bases short, with 2 bases between. The V gene's germline CDR1 is SGHVS and CDR2 FQNEAQ. The CDR3 sequence: CASSLATGNTIYF. The DNA for the CDR3 is TGTGCCAGCAGCTTAGCGACTGGAAACACCATATATTTT.

This clonotype was counted a few times. V is TRBV7-6 and J is TRBJ2-1, with 16 positions matching TRBD2. Unmatched junction bases numbered 6, after V lost 7 bases and J lost 6 bases. The germline V gene has CDR1 SGHVS and CDR2 FNYEAQ. CDR3 size: 16 residues. DNA of the CDR3: TGTGCCAGCACCGGGACTAGCGGGAGGGGGGTCAATGAGCAGTTCTTC. Translating gives CASTGTSGRGVNEQFF.

The rearrangement links TRBV6-1 to TRBJ1-3; D remains ambiguous. Germline V CDR1 and CDR2: MNHNS, SASEGT. V was shortened by 5 bases and J by 4 bases, with 15 bases between the two germline ends. This CDR3 spans 15 amino acids. The CDR3 region is CASSYKFRGGNTIYF. The CDR3 coding sequence is TGTGCCAGCAGTTATAAATTCCGGGGAGGAAACACCATATATTTT.

Note on this clonotype: A read error is likely, as this CDR3 ends without the conserved phenylalanine or tryptophan. No DNA is shown, since the ends of the CDR3 on it are uncertain; the CDR3 is the one TCRdb lists. The chain carries TRBV19 and TRBJ1-1; the listed D gene, TRBD1, was not tested against the DNA. Germline CDR1 is LNHDA and CDR2 is SQIVND (reference sequence). The CDR3 totals 12 residues, both ends included. CDR3 protein: CASSIADRGLSL.

The CDR3 spells CASSGTSGRENEQFF. CDR3 DNA sequence: TGTGCCAGCAGCGGAACTAGCGGGAGGGAAAATGAGCAGTTCTTC. The chain joins TRBV7-6 to TRBJ2-1, with 13 bases lining up with TRBD2. The CDR3 consists of 15 residues. V dropped 5 bases and J dropped 7; count of bases not matched to a gene: 5. The germline V gene has CDR1 SGHVS and CDR2 FNYEAQ.

This rearrangement joins TRBV20-1 to TRBJ2-1; TRBD1 is a possible D gene (6 bases). The CDR3 length is 17 residues. V lost 4 bases and J lost 3, with 22 bases in between. Germline V gene lookup returns CDR1 DFQATT and CDR2 SNEGSKA (reference sequence). CDR3 in DNA: TGCAGTGCTACCCGACAGGCCCAAGGAAAATTCTACAATGAGCAGTTCTTC. It encodes CSATRQAQGKFYNEQFF.

V and J are TRBV27 and TRBJ1-2; a possible D gene is TRBD1 (5 bases). The germline V and J ends were trimmed by 5 bases and 2 bases, with 9 bases remaining between them. The CDR3 is 13 amino acids. Germline CDR1 reads MNHEY; CDR2 reads SMNVEV (reference sequence). In DNA, the CDR3 is TGTGCCAGCAGTACGGGACGCAACTATGGCTACACCTTC. This translates into CASSTGRNYGYTF.

In regard to this clonotype: This may arise from a read error, as a much more abundant clone is one base away. The chain has TRBV7-2 and TRBJ2-1; 16 nucleotides match TRBD2. CDR1 is SGHTA, CDR2 FQGNSA, per germline. CDR3 length equals 16 residues. This CDR3 is CASSPQPGLAGGEQLF. CDR3 DNA: TGTGCCAGCAGCCCACAACCGGGACTAGCGGGAGGGGAGCAGTTGTTC.

This clonotype came up a few times. This chain connects TRBV20-1 to TRBJ1-2; TRBD1 might be the D (6 bases). Trimming left V 4 bases short and J 0 bases short, with 12 bases between. CDR3 length: 14 amino acids. Looked up from germline, CDR1 is DFQATT and CDR2 is SNEGSKA (reference sequence). The CDR3 spells CSATLPGANYGYTF. The CDR3 coding sequence is TGCAGTGCTACACTCCCAGGGGCTAACTATGGCTACACCTTC.

This clonotype came up a few times. This chain joins TRBV6-5 and TRBJ2-3, with D possibly TRBD2 on 5 matching bases. V was pared by 0 bases and J by 4 bases, with 17 bases between. Germline values: CDR1 MNHEY, CDR2 SVGAGI. The CDR3 is made up of 17 amino acids. The CDR3 nucleotides are TGTGCCAGCAGTTACTCAGAGCGGAAGAGTCGGGCAGATACGCAGTATTTT. Protein sequence: CASSYSERKSRADTQYF.

For this clonotype: A much larger clone lies a single base off, so this may be a read error. The genes are TRBV12-3 or TRBV12-4 and TRBJ2-1; D possibly corresponds to TRBD2 (5 bases). V was shortened by 3 bases and J by 3 bases, with 18 bases between the two germline ends. CDR3 length equals 17 residues. CDR3 sequence (DNA): TGTGCCAGCAGTTTGTCTCCGCAGGAGGAACTCTACAATGAGCAGTTCTTC. This codes for CASSLSPQEELYNEQFF.

The table lists this clonotype with a few counts. The chain is built from TRBV29-1 and TRBJ2-3; D is possibly TRBD2 (6 bases). Germline values: CDR1 SQVTM, CDR2 ANQGSEA. The germline V and J ends were trimmed by 4 bases and 4 bases, with 15 bases remaining between them. The CDR3 has 14 residues. DNA of the CDR3: TGCAGCGTTGTGAGGAGGGGAGGAGCAGATACGCAGTATTTT. It yields the protein CSVVRRGGADTQYF.

V and J are TRBV7-2 and TRBJ1-5; the D gene is possibly TRBD1 (6 bases). The CDR3 spans 15 residues. Trimming took 1 base from V and 10 from J, leaving 17 bases between them. Germline CDR1 is SGHTA and CDR2 is FQGNSA. CDR3 nucleotides: TGTGCCAGCAGCTTAGAGGGACACGGTAGAAATCCCCAGCATTTT. Protein: CASSLEGHGRNPQHF.

This clonotype has ten or more counts. The chain employs TRBV29-1 and TRBJ2-5; perhaps TRBD1 as D (6 bases). Trimming removed 4 bases from V and 2 bases from J, with 11 bases in between. Per germline, CDR1 SQVTM and CDR2 ANQGSEA. This CDR3 has 13 amino acids. In DNA, the CDR3 is TGCAGCGTTGGGGGGACACGACAAGAGACCCAGTACTTC. Encoded protein: CSVGGTRQETQYF.

This clonotype was recorded a few times. The chain uses TRBV12-3 or TRBV12-4 and TRBJ2-3; D is ambiguous. V was shortened by 5 bases and J by 1 base, with 10 bases between the two germline ends. CDR3 length equals 14 residues. CDR3 region: CASSIPAGTDTQYF. CDR3 nucleotides: TGTGCCAGCAGTATACCCGCCGGCACAGATACGCAGTATTTT.

The chain employs TRBV10-3 and TRBJ2-5, with D uncertain. There are 14 residues in the CDR3. Trimming pared 11 bases from V and 2 bases from J, leaving 18 bases between. In germline, CDR1 is ENHRY, CDR2 SYGVKD. DNA of the CDR3: TGTGCCTCAGCCTTTTCCAGAGAACAAGAGACCCAGTACTTC. This encodes CASAFSREQETQYF.

This chain uses TRBV6-2 or TRBV6-3 with TRBJ2-1; TRBD2 is a possible D gene (6 bases). The CDR3 length is 13 residues. Germline V CDR1 and CDR2: MNHEY, SVGEGT. The V end lost 7 bases, the J end lost 8 bases, and 15 bases lay between the germline ends. CDR3 residues: CASTRLGPDEQFF. In nucleotides, the CDR3 is TGTGCCAGCACCAGACTAGGGCCGGATGAGCAGTTCTTC.

This clonotype was recorded at least ten times. This sequence joins TRBV7-2 and TRBJ2-7; the D call may be TRBD1 or TRBD2 (6 bases each). The CDR3 runs 14 residues. V lost 6 bases and J lost 7, with 19 bases in between. Germline lookup yields CDR1 SGHTA and CDR2 FQGNSA. For the CDR3, the DNA is TGTGCCAGCAGGGACAGAGGGGGGTCTAGGGAGCAGTACTTC. Encoded protein: CASRDRGGSREQYF.

This clonotype was detected many times. The rearrangement uses TRBV7-2 and TRBJ1-3, with D maybe TRBD1 (6 bases). This CDR3 region has 15 residues. Trimming left V 0 bases short and J 4 bases short, with 10 bases between. Germline loops: CDR1 SGHTA, CDR2 FQGNSA. CDR3 nucleotide sequence: TGTGCCAGCAGCTTAGCCAGGGGTTCAGGAAACACCATATATTTT. Translation: CASSLARGSGNTIYF.